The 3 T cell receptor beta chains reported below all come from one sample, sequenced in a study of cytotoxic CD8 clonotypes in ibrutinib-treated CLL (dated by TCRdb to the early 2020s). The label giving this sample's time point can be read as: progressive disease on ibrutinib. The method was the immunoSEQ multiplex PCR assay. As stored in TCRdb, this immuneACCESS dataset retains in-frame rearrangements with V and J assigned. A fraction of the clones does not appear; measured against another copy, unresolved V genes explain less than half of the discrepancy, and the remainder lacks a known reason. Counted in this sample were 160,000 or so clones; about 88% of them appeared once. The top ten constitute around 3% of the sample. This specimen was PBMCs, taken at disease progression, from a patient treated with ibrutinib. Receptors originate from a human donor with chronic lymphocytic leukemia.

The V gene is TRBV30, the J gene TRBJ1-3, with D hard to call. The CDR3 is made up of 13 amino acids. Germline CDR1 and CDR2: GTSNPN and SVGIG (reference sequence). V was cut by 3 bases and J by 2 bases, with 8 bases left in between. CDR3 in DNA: TGTGCCTGGAGGGGAGTTCCTGGAAACACCATATATTTT. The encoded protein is CAWRGVPGNTIYF. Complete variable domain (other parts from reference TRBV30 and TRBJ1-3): SQTIHQWPATLVQPVGSPLSLECTVEGTSNPNLYWYRQAAGRGLQLLFYSVGIGQISSEVPQNLSASRPQDRQFILSSKKLLLSDSGFYLCAWRGVPGNTIYFGEGSWLTVV.

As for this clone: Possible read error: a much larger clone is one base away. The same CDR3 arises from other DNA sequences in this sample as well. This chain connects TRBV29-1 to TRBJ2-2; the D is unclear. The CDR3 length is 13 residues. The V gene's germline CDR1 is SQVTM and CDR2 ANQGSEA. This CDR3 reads CSVWSANTGELFF. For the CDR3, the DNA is TGCAGCGTATGGAGTGCGAATACCGGGGAGCTGTTTTTT.

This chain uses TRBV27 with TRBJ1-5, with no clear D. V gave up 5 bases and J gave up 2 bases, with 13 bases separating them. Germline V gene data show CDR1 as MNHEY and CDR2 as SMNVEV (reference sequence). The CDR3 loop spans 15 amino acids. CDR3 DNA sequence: TGTGCCAGCAGTCAGTCGGGTGCGGGCAATCAGCCCCAGCATTTT. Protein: CASSQSGAGNQPQHF.